The 30 T cell receptor beta chains below were found in one sample sequenced in a study of T cell responses to AZD1222 COVID-19 vaccine. The protocol was immunoSEQ multiplex PCR, while the TCRdb copy is restricted to in-frame clones and leaves out a portion. The table lists over 100,000 clones, about 94% of them singletons. Sample: peripheral blood, taken on day 0 of AZD1222 vaccination. These receptors came from an adult in good health.

The chain carries TRBV29-1 and TRBJ2-5; weak D call: TRBD1 (6 bases). With 6 bases removed from V and 5 bases from J, the gap between germline ends came to 19 bases. The CDR3 length is 14 residues. Germline CDR1 and CDR2: SQVTM and ANQGSEA. CDR3 in amino acids: CSVPGTPGAETQYF. Here the CDR3 DNA reads TGCAGCGTCCCCGGGACACCCGGGGCGGAGACCCAGTACTTC.

This sequence joins TRBV18 and TRBJ1-4, with D possibly TRBD1 on 5 matching bases. Looked up from germline, CDR1 is KGHSH and CDR2 is LQKENI. The CDR3 covers 15 residues. V was clipped by 4 bases and J by 0 bases, with 9 bases between them. The CDR3 protein is CASSRDRATNEKLFF. In nucleotides, the CDR3 is TGTGCCAGCTCACGGGACCGAGCAACTAATGAAAAACTGTTTTTT.

The chain joins TRBV19 to TRBJ2-3; 8 bases agree with TRBD2. The CDR3 sequence is 12 residues long. Germline loops: CDR1 LNHDA, CDR2 SQIVND (reference sequence). V was clipped by 5 bases and J by 6 bases; unmatched bases: 1. This chain's CDR3 is CASSPGGDTQYF. CDR3 sequence (DNA): TGTGCCAGTAGTCCGGGGGGGGATACGCAGTATTTT.

The chain recombines TRBV15 with TRBJ1-5; 7 bases are a match to TRBD1. CDR3 length: 15 residues. In germline, CDR1 is LNHNV, CDR2 YYDKDF (reference sequence). V gave up 5 bases and J gave up 2 bases; unmatched junction bases: 6. The CDR3 loop is CATSLTGVGNQPQHF. The CDR3 DNA reads TGTGCCACCAGCCTAACAGGGGTTGGCAATCAGCCCCAGCATTTT.

The V gene is TRBV25-1, the J gene TRBJ1-3, with no clear D. Germline V lookup: CDR1 MGHDK, CDR2 SYGVNS. The CDR3 has 14 amino acids. Trimming took 2 bases from V and 0 from J, leaving 5 bases between them. The DNA for the CDR3 is TGTGCCAGCAGTGAACGAGGCTCTGGAAACACCATATATTTT. Its translation: CASSERGSGNTIYF.

This chain connects TRBV19 to TRBJ1-5; D gene uncertain. This CDR3 has 18 amino acids. V was pared by 1 base and J by 0 bases, with 16 bases between. CDR1 and CDR2 from the germline V gene are LNHDA and SQIVND (reference sequence). CDR3 in amino acids: CASSIGPLSDYSNQPQHF. DNA for the CDR3: TGTGCCAGTAGTATAGGCCCGCTTTCAGATTATAGCAATCAGCCCCAGCATTTT.

The rearrangement uses TRBV7-2 and TRBJ2-1; 11 nucleotides align to TRBD2. Trimming removed 5 bases from V and 8 bases from J; junction bases left unmatched: 5. Per the germline V gene, CDR1 is SGHTA and CDR2 is FQGNSA. The CDR3 contains 14 residues. This CDR3 is CASSNLAGGYEQFF. For the CDR3, the DNA is TGTGCCAGCAGCAACCTAGCGGGAGGCTATGAGCAGTTCTTC.

This clone occurred a few times. The chain links TRBV7-9 to TRBJ2-3; the match to TRBD2 covers 13 bases. The CDR3 consists of 16 residues. CDR1 is SEHNR and CDR2 is FQNEAQ in the germline V gene (reference sequence). V was clipped by 4 bases and J by 5 bases; unmatched bases: 6. The CDR3 loop is CASSYPGTSGIDTQYF. In DNA, the CDR3 is TGTGCCAGCAGCTACCCCGGGACTAGCGGGATAGATACGCAGTATTTT.

V gene TRBV30 combines with J gene TRBJ1-3; TRBD1 matches 7 bases. The CDR3 is made up of 15 amino acids. Germline V gene lookup returns CDR1 GTSNPN and CDR2 SVGIG (reference sequence). Losses at the gene ends were 2 bases for V and 1 base for J; bases not matched to a gene: 5. CDR3 sequence (DNA): TGTGCCTGGAGTCCAGGGGGGTCTTCTGGAAACACCATATATTTT. Encoded protein: CAWSPGGSSGNTIYF.

The chain carries TRBV5-5 and TRBJ2-5, with 9 bases fitting TRBD1. The CDR3 length is 15 residues. CDR1 is SGHKS and CDR2 is YYEKEE in the germline V gene (reference sequence). Trimming removed 4 bases from V and 2 bases from J; junction bases left unmatched: 6. The CDR3 bases are TGTGCCAGCAGCGGCATCGGACAGGGGCAAGAGACCCAGTACTTC. Protein sequence: CASSGIGQGQETQYF.

The chain uses TRBV19 and TRBJ1-1, with 9 bases matching TRBD1. The V segment lost 5 bases and the J segment 9 bases; nucleotides outside the gene matches: 4. CDR3 length equals 12 residues. CDR1 is LNHDA, CDR2 SQIVND, per germline (reference sequence). This chain's CDR3 is CASSVGTGKAFF. As DNA, the CDR3 is TGTGCCAGTAGTGTAGGGACAGGGAAAGCTTTCTTT. Together with reference TRBV19 and TRBJ1-1, the CDR3 gives the full variable domain: DGGITQSPKYLFRKEGQNVTLSCEQNLNHDAMYWYRQDPGQGLRLIYYSQIVNDFQKGDIAEGYSVSREKKESFPLTVTSAQKNPTAFYLCASSVGTGKAFFGQGTRLTVV.

The CDR3 loop is CASSYSGQGADEQYF. DNA for the CDR3: TGTGCCAGCAGTTACTCGGGACAGGGGGCTGACGAGCAGTACTTC. The chain joins TRBV6-5 to TRBJ2-7; 12 bases line up with TRBD1. The junction had 2 bases not matched to a gene; V was cut back by 0 bases and J by 5 bases. Germline CDR1 reads MNHEY; CDR2 reads SVGAGI. The CDR3 consists of 15 residues.

CDR3: CASSFLPNEQFF. The CDR3 nucleotides read TGTGCCAGCAGCTTCCTACCAAATGAGCAGTTCTTC. The chain couples TRBV7-8 to TRBJ2-1; D is undetermined. CDR1 and CDR2 from the germline V gene are SGHVS and FQNEAQ. The germline V and J ends were trimmed by 3 bases and 7 bases, with 7 bases remaining between them. The CDR3 sequence is 12 residues long.

The rearrangement joins TRBV5-6 to TRBJ1-2; D is possibly TRBD1 (5 bases). Germline CDR1 and CDR2: SGHDT and YYEEEE. There are 14 residues in the CDR3. Trimming took 3 bases from V and 6 from J, leaving 15 bases between them. CDR3: CASSSPFLQDGYTF. Here the CDR3 DNA reads TGTGCCAGCAGCTCACCCTTTTTACAGGATGGCTACACCTTC. Based on the CDR3 plus reference TRBV5-6 and TRBJ1-2, the full variable domain is DAGVTQSPTHLIKTRGQQVTLRCSPKSGHDTVSWYQQALGQGPQFIFQYYEEEERQRGNFPDRFSGHQFPNYSSELNVNALLLGDSALYLCASSSPFLQDGYTFGSGTRLTVV.

The V call is TRBV12-3 or TRBV12-4, the J call TRBJ2-3; D is uncertain. The V gene lost 2 bases and the J gene lost 5 bases, with 8 bases spanning the gap. The CDR3 has 13 residues. The CDR3 nucleotides read TGTGCCAGCAGTTTAACCCAGAAAGATACGCAGTATTTT. Translating it yields CASSLTQKDTQYF.

V is TRBV7-8 and J is TRBJ1-5; TRBD1 might be the D (6 bases). Trimming shortened V by 3 bases and J by 1 base, and 10 bases separated the two germline ends. This CDR3 comprises 15 residues. Germline loops: CDR1 SGHVS, CDR2 FQNEAQ. This CDR3 is CASSFTGRSNQPQHF. Written as DNA, the CDR3 is TGTGCCAGCAGCTTCACAGGGAGGAGCAATCAGCCCCAGCATTTT.

V gene TRBV5-6 combines with J gene TRBJ1-1; possible D gene TRBD1, 5 bases. This CDR3 has 11 residues. V lost 2 bases and J lost 7, with 6 bases in between. Germline V lookup: CDR1 SGHDT, CDR2 YYEEEE. The CDR3 loop is CASSFDSEAFF. The CDR3 DNA follows: TGTGCCAGCAGCTTTGACAGTGAAGCTTTCTTT.

As DNA, the CDR3 is TGTGCCAGCAGTCGGGCAGATACCTCTGGAAACACCATATATTTT. Amino acids: CASSRADTSGNTIYF. The gene calls are TRBV6-5 and TRBJ1-3; the D is unclear. V gave up 5 bases and J gave up 0 bases, with 11 bases separating them. The CDR3 has 15 amino acids. The germline V gene encodes CDR1 MNHEY and CDR2 SVGAGI.

This clone appeared a single time. V is TRBV24-1 and J is TRBJ2-3; D not resolved. This CDR3 is built from 16 residues. CDR1 is KGHDR, CDR2 SFDVKD, per germline. With 4 bases removed from V and 4 bases from J, the gap between germline ends came to 17 bases. CDR3 loop: CATSDQKEGGADTQYF. CDR3 nucleotides: TGTGCCACCAGTGACCAAAAGGAAGGTGGCGCAGATACGCAGTATTTT.

The chain carries TRBV3-1 (or the pseudogene TRBV3-2) and TRBJ2-4; D is undetermined. V lost 0 bases and J lost 3, with 3 bases in between. Germline CDR1 is LGHDT and CDR2 is YNNKEL (reference sequence). The CDR3 is 13 amino acids. The CDR3 loop is CASSQDFKNIQYF. The CDR3 DNA sequence: TGTGCCAGCAGCCAAGATTTCAAAAACATTCAGTACTTC.

The rearrangement joins TRBV4-1 to TRBJ2-4; 7 nucleotides match TRBD1. Trimming at V came to 1 base and at J to 3 bases, leaving 6 bases not matched to a gene. CDR1 is MGHRA, CDR2 YSYEKL, per germline. The CDR3 has 16 residues. CDR3 nucleotides: TGCGCCAGCAGCCAAGCACAGGGGACCCTCAAAAACATTCAGTACTTC. Its protein is CASSQAQGTLKNIQYF.

The chain is built from TRBV3-1 (or the pseudogene TRBV3-2) and TRBJ2-7; no clear D gene. The V gene lost 3 bases and the J gene lost 1 base, with 7 bases spanning the gap. Germline values: CDR1 LGHDT, CDR2 YNNKEL (reference sequence). The CDR3 loop spans 13 amino acids. The DNA of the CDR3 is TGTGCCAGCAGCCAGGCTCTGTCCTACGAGCAGTACTTC. Protein: CASSQALSYEQYF.

As to this clone: This CDR3 is also generated by other DNA sequences in the sample. The rearrangement links TRBV20-1 to TRBJ2-5; 7 nucleotides line up with TRBD1. This CDR3 is built from 11 residues. CDR1 is DFQATT, CDR2 SNEGSKA, per germline (reference sequence). The CDR3 DNA sequence: TGCAGCGGGGACAGACAAGAGACCCAGTACTTC. It codes for CSGDRQETQYF.

This chain links TRBV6-5 with TRBJ2-5; D is ambiguous. This CDR3 has 13 residues. CDR1 and CDR2 (germline): MNHEY, SVGAGI. Deletions cut 9 bases from V and 5 bases from J, with 16 bases between. CDR3 in amino acids: CASRTPHRETQYF. The DNA for the CDR3 is TGTGCCAGTCGGACCCCACATCGGGAGACCCAGTACTTC.

The chain has TRBV7-2 and TRBJ1-4; D may be TRBD1 (5 bases). This CDR3 is 14 amino acids long. Per germline, CDR1 SGHTA and CDR2 FQGNSA. The V and J ends lost 2 bases and 5 bases respectively, with 9 bases between them. CDR3 bases: TGTGCCAGCAGCTTATGGGGGATCAATGAAAAACTGTTTTTT. Translation: CASSLWGINEKLFF. Filled out from reference TRBV7-2 and TRBJ1-4, the complete variable domain reads GAGVSQSPSNKVTEKGKDVELRCDPISGHTALYWYRQSLGQGLEFLIYFQGNSAPDKSGLPSDRFSAERTGGSVSTLTIQRTQQEDSAVYLCASSLWGINEKLFFGSGTQLSVL.

The chain has TRBV11-3 and TRBJ1-1; TRBD1 agrees at 10 bases. V trimming: 7 bases; J trimming: 5 bases; junction bases outside the gene matches: 7. There are 14 residues in the CDR3. Looked up from germline, CDR1 is SGHNT and CDR2 is YENEEA. CDR3 bases: TGTGCCAGCACAAACCGGGACAGGGGTACTGAAGCTTTCTTT. It encodes CASTNRDRGTEAFF.

The chain is built from TRBV11-2 and TRBJ1-4, with D maybe TRBD1 (6 bases). Trimming removed 4 bases at V and 7 bases at J, with 13 bases between. Per germline, CDR1 SGHAT and CDR2 FQNNGV. This CDR3 region has 14 residues. In DNA, the CDR3 is TGTGCCAGCAGCTCCCGAGGAGGGGGTGAAAAACTGTTTTTT. Its translation is CASSSRGGGEKLFF. The full variable domain, in which reference TRBV11-2 and TRBJ1-4 provide the parts outside the CDR3, is EAGVAQSPRYKIIEKRQSVAFWCNPISGHATLYWYQQILGQGPKLLIQFQNNGVVDDSQLPKDRFSAERLKGVDSTLKIQPAKLEDSAVYLCASSSRGGGEKLFFGSGTQLSVL.

The chain links TRBV24-1 to TRBJ2-1; 12 bases line up with TRBD2. Germline V gene sequence: CDR1 KGHDR, CDR2 SFDVKD. J lost 3 bases, V lost 3 bases, and 2 bases had no gene match. The CDR3 is 16 residues long. CDR3 protein: CATSDRTSGDYNEQFF. CDR3 coding DNA: TGTGCCACCAGTGATCGGACTAGCGGGGACTACAATGAGCAGTTCTTC.

The rearrangement uses TRBV5-1 and TRBJ1-1; D is unclear. The CDR3 length is 12 residues. V lost 4 bases and J 4 bases, leaving 8 bases between the germline ends. The V gene's germline CDR1 is SGHRS and CDR2 YFSETQ. CDR3 protein: CASSREATEAFF. The CDR3 DNA follows: TGCGCCAGCAGCCGGGAGGCCACTGAAGCTTTCTTT. Variable domain in full (rest from reference TRBV5-1 and TRBJ1-1): KAGVTQTPRYLIKTRGQQVTLSCSPISGHRSVSWYQQTPGQGLQFLFEYFSETQRNKGNFPGRFSGRQFSNSRSEMNVSTLELGDSALYLCASSREATEAFFGQGTRLTVV.

J is TRBJ2-7 and V is TRBV6-5, with D possibly being TRBD2 (6 bases). Germline V gene lookup returns CDR1 MNHEY and CDR2 SVGAGI. The CDR3 covers 14 residues. V gave up 7 bases and J gave up 6 bases, with 19 bases separating them. As DNA, the CDR3 is TGTGCCAGCACCCAAGGGACTTCCATTTTCGAGCAGTACTTC. Protein product: CASTQGTSIFEQYF.